Presented here are 28 T cell receptor beta chains from one specimen sequenced in a study of cytomegalovirus exposure and HLA in healthy donors. The primer mix had 60 Vbeta and 13 Jbeta primers. The method was immunoSEQ multiplex PCR; TCRdb's version includes in-frame clones alone and lacks a portion of them. The sample lists about 94,000 clones; around 80% were seen once. Sequencing was carried out using PBMCs. The source of these receptors is a woman aged 55-70 years in good health and CMV-seronegative.

This clone has only one observation. The rearrangement uses TRBV28 and TRBJ2-1; the match to TRBD2 covers 10 bases. Germline V gene lookup returns CDR1 MDHEN and CDR2 SYDVKM. The V gene end was trimmed by 3 bases and the J gene end by 6 bases; junction bases not matched to a gene: 14. CDR3 length equals 18 residues. CDR3 sequence: CASSLSAGGPVSPNEQFF. CDR3 in DNA: TGTGCCAGCAGTTTGTCAGCGGGAGGGCCGGTTAGTCCCAATGAGCAGTTCTTC. Full variable domain (missing parts from reference TRBV28 and TRBJ2-1): DVKVTQSSRYLVKRTGEKVFLECVQDMDHENMFWYRQDPGLGLRLIYFSYDVKMKEKGDIPEGYSVSREKKERFSLILESASTNQTSMYLCASSLSAGGPVSPNEQFFGPGTRLTVL.

This chain joins TRBV21-1 and TRBJ2-7; the tabulated D call, TRBD2, remains unverified against the DNA. TRBV21-1 has pseudogene status. The CDR3 runs to 15 residues. In DNA, the CDR3 is TGTGCCAGCGAGGTTAGCGGGGGAAGCTCCTACGAGCAGTACTTC. Translation gives CASEVSGGSSYEQYF.

The chain combines TRBV2 with TRBJ1-2; D is uncertain. Trimming left V 1 base short and J 5 bases short, with 5 bases between. CDR3 length: 12 residues. CDR1 is SNHLY and CDR2 is FYNNEI in the germline V gene. The DNA for the CDR3 is TGTGCCAGCAGTGAAGAGACTTATGGCTACACCTTC. Its translation is CASSEETYGYTF.

The chain is built from TRBV6-4 and TRBJ2-3, with 8 bases fitting TRBD2. Germline assignment: CDR1 MRHNA and CDR2 SNTAGT. CDR3 length: 14 amino acids. Trimming removed 5 bases from V and 5 bases from J; junction bases left unmatched: 6. CDR3 sequence reads: CASSKAGDQDTQYF. Here the CDR3 DNA reads TGTGCCAGCAGTAAAGCGGGAGATCAAGATACGCAGTATTTT.

The chain links TRBV7-2 to TRBJ2-1; TRBD2 matches 8 bases. Losses at the gene ends were 5 bases for V and 0 bases for J; bases not matched to a gene: 3. The CDR3 runs to 15 residues. Germline CDR1 reads SGHTA; CDR2 reads FQGNSA. Here the CDR3 reads CASSSGGSSYNEQFF. In DNA, the CDR3 is TGTGCCAGCAGCAGCGGGGGAAGCTCCTACAATGAGCAGTTCTTC. Supplemented by reference TRBV7-2 and TRBJ2-1, the full variable domain reads GAGVSQSPSNKVTEKGKDVELRCDPISGHTALYWYRQSLGQGLEFLIYFQGNSAPDKSGLPSDRFSAERTGGSVSTLTIQRTQQEDSAVYLCASSSGGSSYNEQFFGPGTRLTVL.

J is TRBJ2-7 and V is TRBV2; D possibly corresponds to TRBD1 (5 bases). V lost 3 bases and J lost 2, with 11 bases in between. The CDR3 is made up of 14 amino acids. CDR1 is SNHLY, CDR2 FYNNEI, per germline. The CDR3 region is CASSDGAATYEQYF. In DNA, the CDR3 is TGTGCCAGCAGTGATGGGGCAGCTACCTACGAGCAGTACTTC.

Concerning this clone: Other DNA sequences in the sample encode the same CDR3. The CDR3 DNA reads as TGCGCCAGCAGCTTGGGCGGGAACACTGAAGCTTTCTTT. Translating it yields CASSLGGNTEAFF. The chain links TRBV5-1 to TRBJ1-1; D remains unclear. The CDR3 is made up of 13 amino acids. Trimming shortened V by 0 bases and J by 1 base, and 4 bases separated the two germline ends. The germline CDR1 and CDR2 sequences are SGHRS and YFSETQ.

This chain uses TRBV6-5 with TRBJ1-2, with D perhaps matching TRBD1 (6 bases). Trimming pared 6 bases from V and 7 bases from J, leaving 15 bases between. The V gene's germline CDR1 is MNHEY and CDR2 SVGAGI. This CDR3 has 13 residues. This CDR3 reads CASSPPGEPGYTF. The CDR3 DNA is TGTGCCAGCAGCCCCCCAGGGGAGCCTGGCTACACCTTC.

This clone was detected only a few times. This chain uses TRBV6-5 with TRBJ1-2; TRBD1 agrees at 8 bases. The CDR3 runs to 15 residues. The V and J ends lost 3 bases and 6 bases, in that order; junction bases with no gene match: 9. Germline V gene data show CDR1 as MNHEY and CDR2 as SVGAGI. CDR3 sequence (DNA): TGTGCCAGCAGTTATCCCGGGACAGGCCCTAATGGCTACACCTTC. Protein: CASSYPGTGPNGYTF.

This chain connects TRBV5-1 to TRBJ2-3, with 7 bases matching TRBD2. CDR3 length equals 18 residues. Germline V gives CDR1 SGHRS, CDR2 YFSETQ. The J segment lost 2 bases and the V segment lost 0 bases, leaving 12 bases of the junction unmatched. The CDR3 DNA reads TGCGCCAGCAGCTTGGATGGTGTGGCTAGCGGACACACAGATACGCAGTATTTT. Translated, it gives CASSLDGVASGHTDTQYF.

This chain joins TRBV29-1 and TRBJ1-1; the match to TRBD1 covers 9 bases. Germline V CDR1 and CDR2: SQVTM, ANQGSEA. With V trimmed by 4 bases and J by 4 bases, 10 bases remained unmatched. The CDR3 sequence is 15 residues long. This CDR3 reads CSVAPGQGKITEAFF. In DNA, the CDR3 is TGCAGCGTTGCCCCGGGACAGGGAAAGATCACTGAAGCTTTCTTT.

The gene calls are TRBV19 and TRBJ1-6, with a tentative D call TRBD1 (5 bases). The CDR3 spans 15 residues. Trimming removed 2 bases from V and 8 bases from J, with 13 bases in between. CDR1 is LNHDA, CDR2 SQIVND, per germline (reference sequence). CDR3 bases: TGTGCCAGTAGTATAAGGCCAGGGTATGATTCACCCCTCCACTTT. Its protein is CASSIRPGYDSPLHF.

The sample holds a few counts of this clone. The rearrangement uses TRBV7-9 and TRBJ2-1, with 10 bases fitting TRBD1. CDR1 and CDR2 (germline): SEHNR, FQNEAQ (reference sequence). The CDR3 is made up of 15 amino acids. The V and J ends lost 7 bases and 8 bases, in that order; junction bases with no gene match: 11. Written as DNA, the CDR3 is TGTGCCAGCAACGTCCGGGACAGGGGAATCTATGAGCAGTTCTTC. Its translation is CASNVRDRGIYEQFF.

The J gene is TRBJ1-5, the V gene TRBV19; TRBD1 agrees at 7 bases. Per germline, CDR1 LNHDA and CDR2 SQIVND (reference sequence). This CDR3 is built from 15 residues. V lost 8 bases, J lost 0 bases, and 7 bases stayed unmatched. In DNA form, the CDR3 reads TGTGCCAGTGTTGGGACAGATTATAGCAATCAGCCCCAGCATTTT. Translated: CASVGTDYSNQPQHF.

The sample holds a few counts of this clone. The genes are TRBV15 and TRBJ2-7; 8 bases line up with TRBD1. The ends lost 0 bases at V and 2 bases at J; junction bases unmatched: 6. Germline values: CDR1 LNHNV, CDR2 YYDKDF (reference sequence). This CDR3 contains 16 residues. CDR3 amino acids: CATSRDSQGATYEQYF. The CDR3 DNA reads as TGTGCCACCAGCAGAGATTCCCAGGGGGCGACCTACGAGCAGTACTTC.

The genes are TRBV5-3 and TRBJ1-3; 7 positions agree with TRBD1. TRBV5-3 carries the ORF label, with uncertain function. This CDR3 is built from 15 residues. V lost 8 bases to trimming and J lost 2 bases; unmatched junction nucleotides: 10. The CDR3 loop reads CARLSTGETGNTIYF. CDR3 DNA sequence: TGTGCCAGGCTATCTACAGGGGAAACTGGAAACACCATATATTTT.

V usage is TRBV6-5 and J usage is TRBJ2-7; 8 bases are shared with TRBD2. This CDR3 is 15 amino acids long. CDR1 is MNHEY and CDR2 is SVGAGI in the germline V gene. With V trimmed by 0 bases and J by 2 bases, 3 bases remained unmatched. CDR3 amino acids: CASSYSAGGPYEQYF. The DNA for the CDR3 is TGTGCCAGCAGTTACTCGGCGGGGGGACCCTACGAGCAGTACTTC.

J is TRBJ1-1 and V is TRBV30; D is perhaps TRBD1 (5 bases). V lost 1 base and J 4 bases, leaving 10 bases between the germline ends. Germline loops: CDR1 GTSNPN, CDR2 SVGIG (reference sequence). The CDR3 has 13 amino acids. The CDR3 is CAWSGGGSTEAFF. CDR3 DNA sequence: TGTGCCTGGAGTGGGGGGGGTAGCACTGAAGCTTTCTTT. The variable domain in full, with the rest retrieved from reference TRBV30 and TRBJ1-1, is SQTIHQWPATLVQPVGSPLSLECTVEGTSNPNLYWYRQAAGRGLQLLFYSVGIGQISSEVPQNLSASRPQDRQFILSSKKLLLSDSGFYLCAWSGGGSTEAFFGQGTRLTVV.

The chain combines TRBV28 with TRBJ1-1; 9 nucleotides line up with TRBD1. Germline CDR1 MDHEN, CDR2 SYDVKM. CDR3 length: 16 amino acids. Trimming removed 6 bases from V and 3 bases from J; junction bases left unmatched: 11. In DNA, the CDR3 is TGTGCCAGCAGCCGACAGGGGGAGGTAGCGGACACTGAAGCTTTCTTT. It translates to CASSRQGEVADTEAFF.

Only a few counts were recorded for this clone. The gene calls are TRBV6-5 and TRBJ1-6; D is unresolved. Germline V gene data show CDR1 as MNHEY and CDR2 as SVGAGI. The CDR3 has 14 residues. Trimming removed 7 bases from V and 5 bases from J, with 12 bases in between. The CDR3 region is CASTSPGNNSPLHF. The CDR3 coding sequence is TGTGCCAGCACCTCCCCCGGGAATAATTCACCCCTCCACTTT.

The J gene is TRBJ2-3, the V gene TRBV29-1; a weak D match, TRBD2 (6 bases). The V gene lost 6 bases and the J gene lost 3 bases, with 34 bases spanning the gap. Germline V gene sequence: CDR1 SQVTM, CDR2 ANQGSEA. This CDR3 is 20 amino acids long. The CDR3 region has the DNA TGCAGCGTGCGGCCGAGACGGGGGTCGGTCCGAGCAAAATTAACAGATACGCAGTATTTT. Protein: CSVRPRRGSVRAKLTDTQYF.

The sample holds a few counts of this clone. V is TRBV5-4 and J is TRBJ1-1, with D perhaps matching TRBD1 (5 bases). The CDR3 loop spans 14 amino acids. Trimming took 4 bases from V and 6 from J, leaving 16 bases between them. Germline assignment: CDR1 SGHNT and CDR2 YYREEE (reference sequence). The DNA for the CDR3 is TGTGCCAGCAGCATGGACACGGAGTCCGCTGAAGCTTTCTTT. Protein product: CASSMDTESAEAFF.

CDR3 region: CSVGETGVDTQYF. For the CDR3, the DNA is TGCAGCGTTGGGGAGACAGGGGTAGATACGCAGTATTTT. The chain employs TRBV29-1 and TRBJ2-3; TRBD1 matches at 8 bases. J was trimmed by 5 bases and V by 4 bases; bases with no gene match: 5. CDR1 is SQVTM, CDR2 ANQGSEA, per germline. The CDR3 totals 13 residues.

There are a few counts of this clone. This CDR3 is CASSLDTGVDNEQFF. The CDR3 DNA is TGCGCCAGCAGCTTGGATACAGGGGTGGACAATGAGCAGTTCTTC. The rearrangement joins TRBV5-1 to TRBJ2-1; 7 nucleotides match TRBD1. Germline trimming cut 0 bases from V and 5 bases from J; bases unmatched to any gene: 5. The germline CDR1 and CDR2 sequences are SGHRS and YFSETQ. The CDR3 runs to 15 residues.

This chain connects TRBV5-1 to TRBJ2-6; 8 positions match TRBD2. The ends lost 6 bases at V and 0 bases at J; junction bases unmatched: 8. The CDR3 is 17 amino acids. Germline CDR1 reads SGHRS; CDR2 reads YFSETQ. The CDR3 DNA reads TGCGCCAGCAAAATTTCCAGCGGGAGCTCTGGGGCCAACGTCCTGACTTTC. Its translation is CASKISSGSSGANVLTF.

The rearrangement links TRBV20-1 to TRBJ2-1; D is perhaps TRBD2 (5 bases). The CDR3 contains 10 residues. V lost 5 bases and J 10 bases, leaving 9 bases between the germline ends. CDR1 is DFQATT and CDR2 is SNEGSKA in the germline V gene (reference sequence). The CDR3 loop is CSALRGEQFF. The CDR3 bases are TGCAGTGCTCTAAGAGGGGAGCAGTTCTTC.

The chain links TRBV5-6 to TRBJ2-7; 8 bases are a match to TRBD1. After removal of 4 bases from V and 3 bases from J, the junction contained 0 bases not matched to a gene. Germline loops: CDR1 SGHDT, CDR2 YYEEEE. The length of the CDR3 is 12 residues. The CDR3 DNA reads as TGTGCCAGCAGCACAGGGGGCTACGAGCAGTACTTC. This encodes CASSTGGYEQYF.

The chain couples TRBV4-1 to TRBJ1-2, with 7 bases fitting TRBD1. Germline V CDR1 and CDR2: MGHRA, YSYEKL. After removal of 0 bases from V and 3 bases from J, the junction contained 10 bases not matched to a gene. The CDR3 has 17 amino acids. The CDR3 loop is CASSQDPTGQTHYGYTF. The DNA for the CDR3 is TGCGCCAGCAGCCAAGATCCCACGGGACAGACTCACTATGGCTACACCTTC.